A selection of T cell receptor beta chains follows, all from one sample in a study of cytomegalovirus exposure and HLA in healthy donors. Sequenced by immunoSEQ multiplex PCR; TCRdb stores in-frame clones only, minus some. The sample yields about 150,000 clones, more than 70% seen once. Sequencing used PBMCs. The origin of the receptors is a male donor in good health and CMV-seronegative. Both conserved end residues are part of each CDR3. A D gene is named only where the DNA matches it firmly. Some rows mark clone size as missing; the rest say once, few, many or name a class of expanded clone.

TRBJ2-1	NA	TRBV2	NA	TGTGCCAGCAGTGAAGCGCTTTATATCACCTCGAGCTCCTACAATGAGCAGTTCTTC	CASSEALYITSSSYNEQFF
TRBJ2-7	NA	TRBV13	NA	TGTGCCAGCAGCTTAGGCAGCTACGAGCAGTACTTC	CASSLGSYEQYF
TRBJ2-5	NA	TRBV18	NA	TGTGCCAGCTCACCCCTCGGACCCTCCCCGGGGAAAGAGACCCAGTACTTC	CASSPLGPSPGKETQYF
TRBJ1-4	NA	TRBV2	NA	TGTGCCAGCAACGGGGGAACTAATGAAAAACTGTTTTTT	CASNGGTNEKLFF
TRBJ1-5	NA	TRBV4-1	NA	TGCGCCAGCAGCAAGGGCCTCGGGATAAATCAGCCCCAGCATTTT	CASSKGLGINQPQHF
TRBJ2-3	once	TRBV30	TRBD2	TGTGCCTGGAGTGTGGTAGCGGGAGTCGGCGATACGCAGTATTTT	CAWSVVAGVGDTQYF
TRBJ1-2	NA	TRBV28	NA	TGTGCCAGCAGTTTATTACAGGGCGACTATGGCTACACCTTC	CASSLLQGDYGYTF
TRBJ2-7	NA	TRBV5-1	NA	TGCGCCAGCAGCGAGGGGGGGGTGTACTACGAGCAGTACTTC	CASSEGGVYYEQYF
TRBJ2-7	NA	TRBV5-1	NA	TGCGCCAGTAGCACTCAAACACAGACCTACGAGCAGTACTTC	CASSTQTQTYEQYF
TRBJ1-2	few	TRBV28	NA	TGTGCCAGCAGTTTAGGCAGGTTCGATGGCTACACCTTC	CASSLGRFDGYTF
TRBJ1-2	NA	TRBV2	NA	TGTGCCAGCAGTCAAGACAGGTTATGGGGCTACACCTTC	CASSQDRLWGYTF
TRBJ1-2	NA	TRBV28	TRBD1	TGTGCCAGCAGTTCGTGGGTAACAGGGGATGAAAGCTATGGCTACACCTTC	CASSSWVTGDESYGYTF
TRBJ1-5	NA	TRBV27	NA	TGTGCCAGCAGACGCGGTTTGGGGCGCAATCAGCCCCAGCATTTT	CASRRGLGRNQPQHF
TRBJ2-5	NA	TRBV7-2	NA	TGTGCCAGCAGCTCGAACAAAGAGACCCAGTACTTC	CASSSNKETQYF
TRBJ2-2	NA	TRBV5-6	NA	TGTGCCAGCAGCTTGGACAGGGAACTGTTTTTT	CASSLDRELFF
TRBJ2-3	NA	TRBV6-6	TRBD2	TGTGCCAGCAGTTATATGGCGGGAGGGCCGACAGATACGCAGTATTTT	CASSYMAGGPTDTQYF
TRBJ1-1	NA	TRBV21-1	NA	TGTGCCAGCAGCAAAAACCAGGGGGACCGGTGTACTGAAGCTTTCTTT	CASSKNQGDRCTEAFF
TRBJ2-1	NA	TRBV27	NA	TGTGCCAGCAGTTTCGGAGCTAACAATGAGCAGTTCTTC	CASSFGANNEQFF
TRBJ1-2	NA	TRBV6-1	NA	TGTGCCAGCAGTGAAGGGGGAGGGGGAGTGGGCTATGGCTACACCTTC	CASSEGGGGVGYGYTF
TRBJ2-1	NA	TRBV6-5	TRBD2	TGTGCCAGCAGTTTTATAACTAGCGGGAGGAATGAGCAGTTCTTC	CASSFITSGRNEQFF
TRBJ2-7	NA	TRBV25-1	TRBD1	TGTGCCAGCAGGGACAGGGAGTTCGAGCAGTACTTC	CASRDREFEQYF
TRBJ1-6	NA	TRBV2	TRBD1	TGTGCCAGCAAGGACAGGGAGCTATGGTCACCCCTCCACTTT	CASKDRELWSPLHF
TRBJ2-2	NA	TRBV7-9	NA	TGTGCCAGCAGCTTAGCGGCAGGGATCGGGGAGCTGTTTTTT	CASSLAAGIGELFF
TRBJ1-4	NA	TRBV19	NA	TGTGCCAGCCGCACCAGGACCGGCGGGGGGAAACTGTTTTTT	CASRTRTGGGKLFF
TRBJ2-6	few	TRBV6-6	TRBD1	TGTGCCAGCAGTTACACAGGGGGCTCTGGGGCCAACGTCCTGACTTTC	CASSYTGGSGANVLTF
TRBJ2-3	NA	TRBV6-5	TRBD2	TGTGCCAGCAGTTACGAGACTAGCACCACAGATACGCAGTATTTT	CASSYETSTTDTQYF
TRBJ1-2	NA	TRBV27	TRBD1	TGTGCCAGCAGTTTAGGACAGGGGAACTATGGCTACACCTTC	CASSLGQGNYGYTF
TRBJ1-2	NA	TRBV4-1	NA	TGCGCCAGCAGCCAAGTTCAGGGCGGGGGCGGCTACACCTTC	CASSQVQGGGGYTF
TRBJ1-2	once	TRBV5-1	NA	TGCGCCAGCAGCAGCGGGGCGGGGAATGGCTACACCTTC	CASSSGAGNGYTF